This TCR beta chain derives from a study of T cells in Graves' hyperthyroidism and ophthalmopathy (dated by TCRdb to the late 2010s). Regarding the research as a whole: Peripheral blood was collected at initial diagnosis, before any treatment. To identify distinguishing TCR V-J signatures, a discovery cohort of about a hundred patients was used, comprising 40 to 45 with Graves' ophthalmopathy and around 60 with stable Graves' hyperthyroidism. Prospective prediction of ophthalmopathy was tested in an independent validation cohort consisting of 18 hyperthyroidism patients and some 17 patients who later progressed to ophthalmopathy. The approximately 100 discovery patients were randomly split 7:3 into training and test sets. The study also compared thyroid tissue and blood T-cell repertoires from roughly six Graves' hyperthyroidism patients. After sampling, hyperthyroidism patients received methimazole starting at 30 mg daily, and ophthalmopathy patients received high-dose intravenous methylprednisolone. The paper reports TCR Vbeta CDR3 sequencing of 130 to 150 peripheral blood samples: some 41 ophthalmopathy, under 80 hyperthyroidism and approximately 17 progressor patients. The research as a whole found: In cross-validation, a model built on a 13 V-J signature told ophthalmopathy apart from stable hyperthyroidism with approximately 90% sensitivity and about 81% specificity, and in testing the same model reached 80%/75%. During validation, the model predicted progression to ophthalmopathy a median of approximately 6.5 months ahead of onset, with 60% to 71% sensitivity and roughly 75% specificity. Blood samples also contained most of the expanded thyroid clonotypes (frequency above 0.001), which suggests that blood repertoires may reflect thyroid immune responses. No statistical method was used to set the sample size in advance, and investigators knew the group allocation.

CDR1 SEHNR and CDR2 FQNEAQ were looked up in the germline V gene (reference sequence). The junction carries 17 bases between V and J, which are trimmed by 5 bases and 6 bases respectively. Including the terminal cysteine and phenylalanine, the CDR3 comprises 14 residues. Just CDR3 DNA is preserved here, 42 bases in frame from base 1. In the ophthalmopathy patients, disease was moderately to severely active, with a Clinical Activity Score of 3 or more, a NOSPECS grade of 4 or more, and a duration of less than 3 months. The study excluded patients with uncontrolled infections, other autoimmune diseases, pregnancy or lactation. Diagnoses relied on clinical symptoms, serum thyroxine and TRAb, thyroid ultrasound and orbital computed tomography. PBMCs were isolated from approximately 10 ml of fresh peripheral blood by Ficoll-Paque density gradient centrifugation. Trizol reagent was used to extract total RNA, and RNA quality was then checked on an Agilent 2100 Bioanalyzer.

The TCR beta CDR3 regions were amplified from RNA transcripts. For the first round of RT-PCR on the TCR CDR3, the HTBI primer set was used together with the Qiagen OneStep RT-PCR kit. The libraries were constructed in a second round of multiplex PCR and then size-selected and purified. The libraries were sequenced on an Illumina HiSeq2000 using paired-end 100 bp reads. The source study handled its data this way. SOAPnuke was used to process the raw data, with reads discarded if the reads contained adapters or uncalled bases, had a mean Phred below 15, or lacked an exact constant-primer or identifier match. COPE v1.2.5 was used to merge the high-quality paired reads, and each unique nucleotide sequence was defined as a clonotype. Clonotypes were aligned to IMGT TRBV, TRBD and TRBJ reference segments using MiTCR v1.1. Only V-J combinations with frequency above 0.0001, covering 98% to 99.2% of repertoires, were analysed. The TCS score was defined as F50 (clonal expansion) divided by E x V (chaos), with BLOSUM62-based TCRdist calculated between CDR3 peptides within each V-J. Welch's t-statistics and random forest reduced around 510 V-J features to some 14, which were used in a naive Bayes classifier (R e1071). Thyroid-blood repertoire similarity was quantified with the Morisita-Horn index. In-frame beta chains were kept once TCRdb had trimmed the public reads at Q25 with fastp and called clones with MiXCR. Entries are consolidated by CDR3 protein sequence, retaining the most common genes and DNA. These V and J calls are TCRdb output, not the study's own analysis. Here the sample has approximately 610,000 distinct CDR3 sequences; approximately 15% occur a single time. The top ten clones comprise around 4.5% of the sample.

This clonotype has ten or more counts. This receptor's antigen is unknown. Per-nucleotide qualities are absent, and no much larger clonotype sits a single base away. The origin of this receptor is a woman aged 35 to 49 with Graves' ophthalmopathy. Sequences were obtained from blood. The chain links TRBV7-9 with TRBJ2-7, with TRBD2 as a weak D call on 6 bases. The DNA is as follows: TGTGCCAGCAGCAAACTAGCACCGACTAGCGAGCAGTACTTC. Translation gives CASSKLAPTSEQYF.